This T cell receptor (beta chain) was found in a study of OX40 agonist ivuxolimab in advanced cancers. Study as a whole: The study gave patients intravenous ivuxolimab at 0.01 to 10 mg/kg every 2 weeks.

In this sample, this clone turned up once. Profiled with immunoSEQ multiplex PCR; TCRdb holds only in-frame clones, not every one. The table lists 80,000 or so clones, 80% to 95% of them singletons. V lost 1 base and J 0 bases, leaving 15 bases between the germline ends. The CDR3 totals 17 residues. Germline CDR1 reads LGHNA; CDR2 reads YSLEER. The receptor was derived from an adult with an advanced solid tumor such as melanoma, head and neck, liver or kidney cancer. V gene TRBV4-3 combines with J gene TRBJ1-1; D may be TRBD1 (6 bases). The specimen was CD4+ or CD8+ T cells sorted from blood, collected in a trial of the OX40 agonist ivuxolimab. The DNA of the CDR3 is TGCGCCAGCAGCCAAGGGGTAGGACAGCACATGAACACTGAAGCTTTCTTT. Residues: CASSQGVGQHMNTEAFF.